A single sample gave rise to the 24 T cell receptor beta chains below, sequenced in a study of tumor-infiltrating lymphocytes in localized non-small cell lung cancer (dated by TCRdb to the early 2020s). The library was obtained by the immunoSEQ multiplex PCR assay. Imported from immuneACCESS, the table was reduced by TCRdb to in-frame sequences with V and J called. These copies leave out some clones; in studies compared against another copy, an unresolved V gene accounts for under half, and the cause of the remainder is not known. Here the sample has about 8,700 clones; around 80% occur a single time. The top ten clones comprise around 6.9% of the sample. The sample taken for sequencing was uninvolved lung tissue not adjacent to the tumor. All receptors come from a human donor with non-small cell lung cancer.

CDR3: CASSILAGAQETQYF. In DNA, the CDR3 is TGTGCCAGCAGCATATTAGCGGGAGCCCAAGAGACCCAGTACTTC. The chain uses TRBV7-9 and TRBJ2-5; 9 nucleotides match TRBD2. Germline CDR1 reads SEHNR; CDR2 reads FQNEAQ (reference sequence). The junction had 5 bases not matched to a gene; V was cut back by 5 bases and J by 1 base. The CDR3 contains 15 residues.

The V call is TRBV4-3, the J call TRBJ2-5, with 9 bases that match TRBD2. This CDR3 comprises 15 residues. The trim removed 0 bases at V and 1 base at J, leaving 0 bases unmatched. Germline loops: CDR1 LGHNA, CDR2 YSLEER. The CDR3 bases are TGCGCCAGCAGCCAAGAGCGGGGGGGCCAAGAGACCCAGTACTTC. Translation: CASSQERGGQETQYF.

This rearrangement joins TRBV5-1 to TRBJ1-2; D is unresolved. Germline V CDR1 and CDR2: SGHRS, YFSETQ. V lost 0 bases and J 8 bases, leaving 14 bases between the germline ends. The CDR3 consists of 14 residues. CDR3 protein: CASSLAETTSGYTF. The CDR3 DNA sequence: TGCGCCAGCAGCTTGGCAGAGACCACCTCGGGCTACACCTTC. Drawing the rest from reference TRBV5-1 and TRBJ1-2, the complete variable domain is KAGVTQTPRYLIKTRGQQVTLSCSPISGHRSVSWYQQTPGQGLQFLFEYFSETQRNKGNFPGRFSGRQFSNSRSEMNVSTLELGDSALYLCASSLAETTSGYTFGSGTRLTVV.

The CDR3 nucleotides are TGTGCCAGCAGCTTGGGGACAGGGGGCAGAGATACGCAGTATTTT. Its protein is CASSLGTGGRDTQYF. The rearrangement uses TRBV5-6 and TRBJ2-3; 11 bases match TRBD1. J gave up 5 bases and V 0 bases, and 2 bases lay outside the gene matches. Germline V lookup: CDR1 SGHDT, CDR2 YYEEEE. CDR3 length: 15 residues. The full variable domain, rest sourced from reference TRBV5-6 and TRBJ2-3, is DAGVTQSPTHLIKTRGQQVTLRCSPKSGHDTVSWYQQALGQGPQFIFQYYEEEERQRGNFPDRFSGHQFPNYSSELNVNALLLGDSALYLCASSLGTGGRDTQYFGPGTRLTVL.

The rearrangement links TRBV2 to TRBJ1-6, with 7 positions matching TRBD1. In germline, CDR1 is SNHLY, CDR2 FYNNEI. This CDR3 contains 15 residues. J was trimmed by 7 bases and V by 6 bases; bases with no gene match: 9. In nucleotides, the CDR3 is TGTGCCAGCAGAGAAACGGGACAGCCCAATTCACCCCTCCACTTT. Translating it yields CASRETGQPNSPLHF.

V usage is TRBV4-3 and J usage is TRBJ2-7; unclear D gene. This CDR3 is 15 amino acids long. The V gene lost 0 bases and the J gene lost 1 base, with 10 bases spanning the gap. Per the germline V gene, CDR1 is LGHNA and CDR2 is YSLEER. In DNA, the CDR3 is TGCGCCAGCAGCCAAGATTGGACCAAGTCCTACGAGCAGTACTTC. Encoded protein: CASSQDWTKSYEQYF.

The V and J genes are TRBV2 and TRBJ1-5, with D possibly TRBD1 on 5 matching bases. V lost 4 bases to trimming and J lost 4 bases, with 14 bases between them. Per germline, CDR1 SNHLY and CDR2 FYNNEI. The CDR3 is 15 amino acids. In nucleotides, the CDR3 is TGTGCCAGCAGTGCAGGGCCTAAGGGAAATCAGCCCCAGCATTTT. Amino acids: CASSAGPKGNQPQHF. Using reference TRBV2 and TRBJ1-5 for the parts outside the CDR3, the full variable domain is EPEVTQTPSHQVTQMGQEVILRCVPISNHLYFYWYRQILGQKVEFLVSFYNNEISEKSEIFDDQFSVERPDGSNFTLKIRSTKLEDSAMYFCASSAGPKGNQPQHFGDGTRLSIL.

The genes are TRBV5-1 and TRBJ2-7; 10 nucleotides match TRBD2. Looked up from germline, CDR1 is SGHRS and CDR2 is YFSETQ. This CDR3 contains 15 residues. Germline trimming cut 4 bases from V and 2 bases from J; bases unmatched to any gene: 6. For the CDR3, the DNA is TGCGCCAGCAGCCCGGGAGGGACTAGCGCCTACGAGCAGTACTTC. Residues: CASSPGGTSAYEQYF. The complete variable domain, with remaining parts taken from reference TRBV5-1 and TRBJ2-7, reads KAGVTQTPRYLIKTRGQQVTLSCSPISGHRSVSWYQQTPGQGLQFLFEYFSETQRNKGNFPGRFSGRQFSNSRSEMNVSTLELGDSALYLCASSPGGTSAYEQYFGPGTRLTVT.

The chain recombines TRBV19 with TRBJ1-5, with 10 bases identical to TRBD1. V was pared by 5 bases and J by 1 base, with 8 bases of the junction left unmatched. The CDR3 runs to 17 residues. CDR1 and CDR2 from the germline V gene are LNHDA and SQIVND (reference sequence). CDR3 coding DNA: TGTGCCAGTAGTGGACTGAGGGACAGGGGAAGCAATCAGCCCCAGCATTTT. Translated, it gives CASSGLRDRGSNQPQHF.

The chain recombines TRBV27 with TRBJ2-3; weak D call: TRBD1 (5 bases). Between the trimmed V and J ends, which lost 0 bases and 6 bases, there was a span of 16 bases. Per the germline V gene, CDR1 is MNHEY and CDR2 is SMNVEV (reference sequence). The CDR3 runs to 16 residues. CDR3 sequence: CASSLSAGFSWDTQYF. The CDR3 region has the DNA TGTGCCAGCAGTTTATCGGCAGGGTTTTCCTGGGATACGCAGTATTTT.

The chain joins TRBV7-2 to TRBJ2-7, with D possibly being TRBD2 (5 bases). The germline V gene has CDR1 SGHTA and CDR2 FQGNSA. Trimming left V 3 bases short and J 7 bases short, with 13 bases between. The CDR3 loop spans 13 amino acids. This CDR3 reads CASSFRVTGEQYF. CDR3 DNA sequence: TGTGCCAGCAGCTTCCGCGTAACGGGAGAGCAGTACTTC.

V gene TRBV7-2 combines with J gene TRBJ1-4; D gene ambiguous. Trimming left V 1 base short and J 13 bases short, with 13 bases between. Per the germline V gene, CDR1 is SGHTA and CDR2 is FQGNSA. The CDR3 has 13 residues. CDR3 in amino acids: CASSLEGASGLFF. In DNA, the CDR3 is TGTGCCAGCAGCTTAGAGGGAGCATCGGGACTGTTTTTT.

CDR3 in amino acids: CASARVNTEAFF. CDR3 in DNA: TGTGCTAGTGCCAGGGTGAACACTGAAGCTTTCTTT. This chain joins TRBV12-5 and TRBJ1-1; D perhaps matches TRBD1 (5 bases). CDR3 length: 12 residues. V was pared by 7 bases and J by 0 bases, with 6 bases between. Germline values: CDR1 LGHNT, CDR2 FRNRAP.

The rearrangement links TRBV6-4 to TRBJ2-2; a weak D match, TRBD2 (6 bases). CDR1 is MRHNA, CDR2 SNTAGT, per germline. The CDR3 is 13 amino acids. Trimming removed 6 bases at V and 3 bases at J, with 8 bases between. CDR3 sequence: CASRGLHTGELFF. CDR3 in DNA: TGTGCCAGCAGGGGACTCCACACCGGGGAGCTGTTTTTT.

CDR3 bases: TGTGCCTGGGGGATTCTCCGGGACAGGGGGGCCTACGAGCAGTACTTC. Translation gives CAWGILRDRGAYEQYF. The rearrangement joins TRBV30 to TRBJ2-7; 11 nucleotides match TRBD1. This CDR3 has 16 residues. Germline CDR1 GTSNPN, CDR2 SVGIG (reference sequence). V dropped 5 bases and J dropped 2; count of bases not matched to a gene: 11.

This clone ranks as large. This CDR3 is CASSLQTSGRTDTQYF. The CDR3 DNA sequence: TGCGCCAGCAGCCTCCAGACTAGCGGGAGGACAGATACGCAGTATTTT. This sequence joins TRBV4-1 and TRBJ2-3; 13 nucleotides align to TRBD2. This CDR3 has 16 residues. J lost 3 bases, V lost 4 bases, and 4 bases had no gene match. Per the germline V gene, CDR1 is MGHRA and CDR2 is YSYEKL.

This chain connects TRBV6-5 to TRBJ2-7; possible D gene TRBD2, 5 bases. Per the germline V gene, CDR1 is MNHEY and CDR2 is SVGAGI. Between the trimmed V and J ends, which lost 6 bases and 1 base, there was a span of 13 bases. The CDR3 contains 14 residues. The DNA of the CDR3 is TGTGCCAGCAGCCAACCCCCGGGATCCTACGAGCAGTACTTC. Encoded protein: CASSQPPGSYEQYF.

V and J are TRBV2 and TRBJ1-6; D perhaps matches TRBD1 (5 bases). CDR1 is SNHLY and CDR2 is FYNNEI in the germline V gene. Trimming cost V 7 bases and J 10 bases, with 17 bases left between them. The CDR3 has 14 amino acids. The DNA of the CDR3 is TGTGCCAGCACGCCCCTCCCAGGGAACTCACCCCTCCACTTT. This encodes CASTPLPGNSPLHF.

This rearrangement joins TRBV9 to TRBJ1-2; no firm D call. This CDR3 contains 11 residues. Trimming left V 3 bases short and J 8 bases short, with 8 bases between. CDR1 is SGDLS and CDR2 is YYNGEE in the germline V gene. CDR3 in amino acids: CASSATYGYTF. The DNA of the CDR3 is TGTGCCAGCAGCGCTACTTACGGCTACACCTTC.

The rearrangement links TRBV9 to TRBJ1-1; TRBD1 matches at 7 bases. Germline lookup yields CDR1 SGDLS and CDR2 YYNGEE. The CDR3 loop spans 15 amino acids. After removal of 0 bases from V and 1 base from J, the junction contained 3 bases not matched to a gene. CDR3 DNA: TGTGCCAGCAGCGTAGCCGGGACAGAGAACACTGAAGCTTTCTTT. It is translated as CASSVAGTENTEAFF.

The chain employs TRBV29-1 and TRBJ2-3; 7 bases match TRBD2. The CDR3 runs to 15 residues. CDR1 and CDR2 from the germline V gene are SQVTM and ANQGSEA. V lost 3 bases, J lost 0 bases, and 6 bases stayed unmatched. The CDR3 spells CSVETRGDSTDTQYF. The CDR3 bases are TGCAGCGTTGAGACCCGGGGGGACAGCACAGATACGCAGTATTTT.

This clone has just one count. The chain has TRBV28 and TRBJ2-7, with 10 bases aligning to TRBD1. Germline V gives CDR1 MDHEN, CDR2 SYDVKM. This CDR3 comprises 14 residues. Trimming took 8 bases from V and 8 from J; bases not matched to a gene: 12. The DNA for the CDR3 is TGTGCCAGCGGACAACAGGACAGGGGGAAGAAGCAGTACTTC. Translating it yields CASGQQDRGKKQYF.

The chain has TRBV29-1 and TRBJ1-2; D possibly corresponds to TRBD1 (6 bases). Germline V CDR1 and CDR2: SQVTM, ANQGSEA. V shed 7 bases and J shed 8 bases, with 17 bases lying between them. CDR3 length: 12 amino acids. CDR3 DNA sequence: TGCAGCGCCGGAGGGGGGGGGAGAGGCTACACCTTC. It yields the protein CSAGGGGRGYTF.

The gene calls are TRBV4-3 and TRBJ2-5; 8 bases are a match to TRBD1. Germline V gene data show CDR1 as LGHNA and CDR2 as YSLEER. V lost 1 base and J lost 5; bases outside the gene matches: 6. The CDR3 has 15 residues. CDR3 nucleotide sequence: TGCGCCAGCAGCCAAGGGGGGAACAGGGGGGAGACCCAGTACTTC. This translates into CASSQGGNRGETQYF.